This T cell receptor (beta chain) was identified during a study of post-analysis software for immune sequencing data. The CDR3 extends over 14 amino acids. The V end was cut by 1 base, the J end by 3 bases, with 10 bases between. Broader study findings: Relative to controls, patients had a handful of TRBV segments at higher frequency, with TRBV5-6, TRBV5-1 and TRBV20-1 among these.

Prepared libraries of TCR beta cDNA carried unique molecular identifiers. TCRdb used MiXCR to reprocess the PCR reads, holding one entry per CDR3 protein. The repertoire consists of 550,000 to 700,000 distinct CDR3 sequences, with 44% occurring once and the leading ten covering about 1.8%. A remark on this clonotype: The target antigen is unknown.

The sequence came from a girl under 18 with multiple sclerosis. The chain links TRBV12-3 or TRBV12-4 to TRBJ2-7, with D maybe TRBD2 (6 bases). Sequencing input: blood. CDR3 protein: CASSLERRGYEQYF. DNA for the CDR3: TGTGCCAGCAGTTTAGAACGGAGGGGCTACGAGCAGTACTTC.